The TCR beta chain under discussion was sequenced for a study of CD8+CD57+ T cells in acquired aplastic anemia. In the study overall: Mean yield of DNA from sorted CD4+ and CD8+ cells was about 3.2 ug.

Genomic DNA was employed as the template in profiling TCR beta VDJ and CDR3. Via MiXCR, TCRdb re-called the reads, giving one row per CDR3 protein. The sample contains roughly 160,000 distinct CDR3 sequences, 70% to 80% of which appear only once. Worth noting for this clonotype: Its antigen is unidentified.

The CDR3 loop spans 15 amino acids. Germline V gene data show CDR1 as SGHTA and CDR2 as FQGTGA. V dropped 5 bases and J dropped 4 bases, with 12 bases sitting between them. Study-wide findings and caveats: Patients and controls shared approximately 30 CD8+ CDR3 sequences, highly expressed in patients.

Sequenced patients had shown CD8+CD57+ cell expansion by flow cytometry. No therapy was given to patients before blood sampling. The sample consisted of sorted CD4+, CD8+, or CD8+CD57+ T cells (not recorded which) from PBMCs. The source is a human donor with aplastic anemia. The V and J genes are TRBV7-3 and TRBJ2-6, with a weak D call TRBD2 (5 bases). The CDR3 protein is CASSHGLLGANVLTF. The CDR3 DNA follows: TGTGCCAGCAGCCATGGACTTCTCGGGGCCAACGTCCTGACTTTC.